Below, 15 T cell receptor beta chains from the same sample are listed, as sequenced in a study of blood T cell repertoires in COVID-19. Sequencing used immunoSEQ multiplex PCR; TCRdb keeps in-frame clones, though not all of them. The sample has about 270,000 clones, 80% to 90% seen once. Source material: PBMCs or T cells enriched from blood (not recorded which). Receptors originate from a woman younger than 35 who had recovered from COVID-19.

The chain employs TRBV6-5 and TRBJ2-7, with D possibly being TRBD1 (6 bases). The CDR3 length is 14 residues. Trimming shortened V by 7 bases and J by 3 bases, and 16 bases separated the two germline ends. Germline V CDR1 and CDR2: MNHEY, SVGAGI. In DNA, the CDR3 is TGTGCCAGCATGGGGGCAGGTCCACTCTACGAGCAGTACTTC. This codes for CASMGAGPLYEQYF.

This sequence joins TRBV19 and TRBJ1-3, with D unresolved. V lost 3 bases and J 4 bases, leaving 10 bases between the germline ends. The germline CDR1 and CDR2 sequences are LNHDA and SQIVND (reference sequence). The CDR3 extends over 14 amino acids. The CDR3 DNA reads TGTGCCAGTAGTATGCAGGTGGAAGGAAACACCATATATTTT. This gives the protein CASSMQVEGNTIYF.

This chain links TRBV10-3 with TRBJ1-2; TRBD1 might be the D (5 bases). V lost 6 bases, J lost 4 bases, and 18 bases lay in between. CDR1 is ENHRY and CDR2 is SYGVKD in the germline V gene. CDR3 length equals 15 residues. The CDR3 reads CAISAVGHRSYGYTF. CDR3 nucleotides: TGTGCCATCAGCGCTGTAGGACACAGGTCCTATGGCTACACCTTC.

The CDR3 is CASSQAGAGNTIYF. In DNA, the CDR3 is TGTGCCAGCAGCCAAGCCGGGGCTGGAAACACCATATATTTT. The V call is TRBV3-1 (or the pseudogene TRBV3-2), the J call TRBJ1-3; D unresolved. The V gene lost 1 base and the J gene lost 2 bases, with 6 bases spanning the gap. The CDR3 runs 14 residues. Germline lookup yields CDR1 LGHDT and CDR2 YNNKEL (reference sequence).

The rearrangement links TRBV18 to TRBJ2-7; D uncertain. This CDR3 has 15 amino acids. V gave up 3 bases and J gave up 2 bases, with 14 bases separating them. Germline V gene data show CDR1 as KGHSH and CDR2 as LQKENI. CDR3 coding DNA: TGTGCCAGCTCACCTCAGGAACCCCTTACCTACGAGCAGTACTTC. This sequence encodes CASSPQEPLTYEQYF.

In its sample, this clone was seen once. CDR3 nucleotide sequence: TGCGCCAGCAGCTTGGACAGGGTGGCGTATGGCTACACCTTC. As protein: CASSLDRVAYGYTF. V is TRBV5-1 and J is TRBJ1-2; weak D call: TRBD1 (6 bases). CDR3 size: 14 residues. Trimming stripped 0 bases from V and 5 bases from J, with 11 bases between. Per the germline V gene, CDR1 is SGHRS and CDR2 is YFSETQ.

The V gene is TRBV6-5, the J gene TRBJ1-6; D is uncertain. V was trimmed by 2 bases and J by 6 bases, leaving 5 bases between them. The germline CDR1 and CDR2 sequences are MNHEY and SVGAGI. This CDR3 spans 13 amino acids. Here the CDR3 reads CASSYLFNSPLHF. CDR3 nucleotide sequence: TGTGCCAGCAGTTACCTTTTTAATTCACCCCTCCACTTT.

The rearrangement links TRBV25-1 to TRBJ1-6, with D hard to call. With 2 bases removed from V and 9 bases from J, the gap between germline ends came to 5 bases. The CDR3 is made up of 12 amino acids. In germline, CDR1 is MGHDK, CDR2 SYGVNS. The chain's CDR3 is CASSETRSPLHF. In DNA form, the CDR3 reads TGTGCCAGCAGTGAAACACGTTCACCCCTCCACTTT.

The chain employs TRBV4-1 and TRBJ1-2; TRBD1 is a possible D gene (5 bases). The CDR3 has 15 amino acids. Germline loops: CDR1 MGHRA, CDR2 YSYEKL. V lost 0 bases to trimming and J lost 4 bases, with 12 bases between them. CDR3 coding DNA: TGCGCCAGCAGCCAAGACCCTGCAGGGCTCTATGGCTACACCTTC. The encoded protein is CASSQDPAGLYGYTF.

The rearrangement joins TRBV5-1 to TRBJ2-5; D unclear. CDR1 and CDR2 from the germline V gene are SGHRS and YFSETQ. V was cut by 3 bases and J by 5 bases, with 14 bases left in between. The CDR3 length is 14 residues. CDR3 DNA: TGCGCCAGCAGCTCGGCGGTGTCCGGGGAGACCCAGTACTTC. It translates to CASSSAVSGETQYF.

This chain connects TRBV7-2 to TRBJ1-3, with D perhaps TRBD1 (6 bases). Germline V gene lookup returns CDR1 SGHTA and CDR2 FQGNSA. Trimming removed 3 bases at V and 7 bases at J, with 13 bases between. The CDR3 runs 14 residues. This CDR3 is CASSFGTRANTIYF. CDR3 in DNA: TGTGCCAGCAGCTTCGGGACACGGGCCAACACCATATATTTT. Complete variable domain (other parts from reference TRBV7-2 and TRBJ1-3): GAGVSQSPSNKVTEKGKDVELRCDPISGHTALYWYRQSLGQGLEFLIYFQGNSAPDKSGLPSDRFSAERTGGSVSTLTIQRTQQEDSAVYLCASSFGTRANTIYFGEGSWLTVV.

The chain couples TRBV9 to TRBJ2-7; 7 positions match TRBD2. CDR1 and CDR2 from the germline V gene are SGDLS and YYNGEE. The J segment lost 7 bases and the V segment lost 4 bases, leaving 14 bases of the junction unmatched. This CDR3 has 15 residues. CDR3 region: CASSPQGGVSEEQYF. The DNA of the CDR3 is TGTGCCAGCAGCCCGCAGGGAGGGGTGTCTGAAGAGCAGTACTTC.

The chain recombines TRBV10-3 with TRBJ2-5; a possible D gene is TRBD2 (6 bases). From germline, CDR1 is ENHRY and CDR2 SYGVKD. The V gene lost 1 base and the J gene lost 1 base, with 16 bases spanning the gap. The CDR3 runs to 17 residues. The CDR3 DNA is TGTGCCATCAGTGAGTTCGAGACTAGGCCCTCCCAAGAGACCCAGTACTTC. Residues: CAISEFETRPSQETQYF.

V gene TRBV20-1 combines with J gene TRBJ1-6; D is undetermined. The CDR3 has 17 residues. Germline assignment: CDR1 DFQATT and CDR2 SNEGSKA (reference sequence). The germline V and J ends were trimmed by 3 bases and 0 bases, with 15 bases remaining between them. The CDR3 nucleotides are TGCAGTGCTAGTCTGGGCCCAGCAAGCTCCTATAATTCACCCCTCCACTTT. Translated: CSASLGPASSYNSPLHF.

This chain joins TRBV2 and TRBJ1-6; 8 bases fit TRBD1. Germline lookup yields CDR1 SNHLY and CDR2 FYNNEI. Trimming took 5 bases from V and 11 from J; bases not matched to a gene: 11. The CDR3 totals 15 residues. CDR3 in amino acids: CASSTPGQGPTPLHF. The CDR3 nucleotides read TGTGCCAGCAGTACACCTGGACAGGGACCGACACCCCTCCACTTT.